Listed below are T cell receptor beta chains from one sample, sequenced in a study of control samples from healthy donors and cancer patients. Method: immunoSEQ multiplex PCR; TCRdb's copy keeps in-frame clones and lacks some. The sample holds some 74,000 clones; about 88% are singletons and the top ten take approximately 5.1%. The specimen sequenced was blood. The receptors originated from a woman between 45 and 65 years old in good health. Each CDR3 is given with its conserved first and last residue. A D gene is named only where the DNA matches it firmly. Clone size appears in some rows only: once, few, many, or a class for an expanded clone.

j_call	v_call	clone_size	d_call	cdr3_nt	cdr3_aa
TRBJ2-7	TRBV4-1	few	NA	TGCGCCAGCAGCCAAGACCCCGGGGCGGGTTACGAGCAGTACTTC	CASSQDPGAGYEQYF
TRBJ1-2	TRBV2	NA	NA	TGTGCCAGCAGTGTCAACTCGGCATACACCTTC	CASSVNSAYTF
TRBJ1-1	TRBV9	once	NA	TGTGCCAGCAGCCTCCGACAGGTTAACACTGAAGCTTTCTTT	CASSLRQVNTEAFF
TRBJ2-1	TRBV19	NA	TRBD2	TGTGCCAGTAGTTTGGCGGGGGGGCCTGGGTTCTTC	CASSLAGGPGFF
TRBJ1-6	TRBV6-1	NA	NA	TGTGCCAGCAGTGAGGGGGCACCTTCACCCCTCCACTTT	CASSEGAPSPLHF
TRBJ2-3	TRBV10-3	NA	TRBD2	TGTGCCATCAGTGAAGGACTAGCGGGGAGAAGTTATAGCACAGATACGCAGTATTTT	CAISEGLAGRSYSTDTQYF
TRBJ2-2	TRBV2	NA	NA	TGTGCCAGCAGACTCGGCCCTGGCACCGGGGAGCTGTTTTTT	CASRLGPGTGELFF
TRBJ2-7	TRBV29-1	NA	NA	TGCAGCGTGGGGACAAGGTTCCACGAGCAGTACTTC	CSVGTRFHEQYF
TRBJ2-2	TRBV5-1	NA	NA	TGCGCCAGCAGCTTAACGCAGGGATACACCGGGGAGCTGTTTTTT	CASSLTQGYTGELFF
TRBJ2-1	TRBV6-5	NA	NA	TGTGCCACCCTTCCCGGGAGCAGCTCCTACAATGAGCAGTTCTTC	CATLPGSSSYNEQFF
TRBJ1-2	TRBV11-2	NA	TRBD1	TGTGCCAGCAGCAAACAGGGGGCCCGTAACTATGGCTACACCTTC	CASSKQGARNYGYTF
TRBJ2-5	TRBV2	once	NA	TGTGCCGGATCCGGGACACCACAAGAGACCCAGTACTTC	CAGSGTPQETQYF
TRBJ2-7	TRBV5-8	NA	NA	TGTGCCAGCAGCTCCATCCGGTGGGGGGCCTACGAGCAGTACTTC	CASSSIRWGAYEQYF
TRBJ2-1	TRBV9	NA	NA	TGTGCCAGCAGCGCGGCAGGGGTTTCCTACAATGAGCAGTTCTTC	CASSAAGVSYNEQFF
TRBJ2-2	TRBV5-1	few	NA	TGCGCCAGCAGCCGCCGACTAGGTGACGCCGGGGAGCTGTTTTTT	CASSRRLGDAGELFF
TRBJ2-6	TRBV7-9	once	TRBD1	TGTGCCGTACGACAGGGAAAGGAAAATGGGGCCAACGTCCTGACTTTC	CAVRQGKENGANVLTF
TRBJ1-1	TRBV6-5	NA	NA	TGTGCCAGCAGTCACAGACGAACTGGCGACACTGAAGCTTTCTTT	CASSHRRTGDTEAFF
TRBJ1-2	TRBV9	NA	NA	TGTGCCAGCAGCGTAGCTACAGGGTTGCGAGGCTACACCTTC	CASSVATGLRGYTF
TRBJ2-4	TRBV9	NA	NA	TGTGCCAGCAGCTTAGACCAAAACATTCAGTACTTC	CASSLDQNIQYF
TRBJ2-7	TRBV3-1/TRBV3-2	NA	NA	TGTGCCAGCAGCCAAGATACGACATTCGGCGAGCAGTACTTC	CASSQDTTFGEQYF
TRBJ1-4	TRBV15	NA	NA	TGTGCCACCAGCCGATATAGTCTGACAAATGAAAAACTGTTTTTT	CATSRYSLTNEKLFF
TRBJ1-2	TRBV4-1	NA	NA	TGCGCCAGCAGCCCCCACCTAACGGACTATGGCTACACCTTC	CASSPHLTDYGYTF
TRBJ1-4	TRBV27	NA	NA	TGTGCCAGCAGCACTCAGACACGGGGATATAATGAAAAACTGTTTTTT	CASSTQTRGYNEKLFF
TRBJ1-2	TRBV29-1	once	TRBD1	TGCAGCATTGCCGGGACAGGATATGGCTACACCTTC	CSIAGTGYGYTF
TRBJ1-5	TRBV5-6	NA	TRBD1	TGTGCCAGCAGCTCCGGGACAGCCGTAGAGCCCCAGCATTTT	CASSSGTAVEPQHF
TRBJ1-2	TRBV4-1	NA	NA	TGCGCCAGCAGCCAAGATGCAGGGTCAGACTATGGCTACACCTTC	CASSQDAGSDYGYTF
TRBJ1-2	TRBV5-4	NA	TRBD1	TGTGCCAGCCGTAGACAGGGAAGAGCTAACTATGGCTACACCTTC	CASRRQGRANYGYTF
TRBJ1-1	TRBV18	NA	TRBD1	TGTGCCAGCTCACCGCGGGACAGCCGGACCACTGAAGCTTTCTTT	CASSPRDSRTTEAFF
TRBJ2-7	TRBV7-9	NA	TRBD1	TGTGCCAGCAGTTCCGGGACAGGGACTTGGGAGCAGTACTTC	CASSSGTGTWEQYF
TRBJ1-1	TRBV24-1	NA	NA	TGTGCCACCAGGTCAAGGTTGACGGCGAACACTGAAGCTTTCTTT	CATRSRLTANTEAFF
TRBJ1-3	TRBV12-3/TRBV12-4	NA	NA	TGTGCCAGCAGTTTAGGGAGAAACACCATATATTTT	CASSLGRNTIYF
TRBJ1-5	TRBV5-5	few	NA	TGTGCCAGCAGCTTGGAGGGATGGCAGCCCCAGCATTTT	CASSLEGWQPQHF
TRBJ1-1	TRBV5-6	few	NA	TGTGCCAGCAGTTTAGTAAACGATCGGGGCCGCACTGAAGCTTTCTTT	CASSLVNDRGRTEAFF
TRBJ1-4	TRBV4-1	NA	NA	TGCGCCAGCAGCCAATTAGGAGCAACTAATGAAAAACTGTTTTTT	CASSQLGATNEKLFF
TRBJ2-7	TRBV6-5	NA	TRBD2	TGTGCCAGCAGACCATTTAGCGGGGGAGATTACGAGCAGTACTTC	CASRPFSGGDYEQYF
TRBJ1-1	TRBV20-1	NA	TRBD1	TGCAGACCCAGGGGGGTCACTGAAGCTTTCTTT	CRPRGVTEAFF
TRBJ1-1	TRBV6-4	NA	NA	TGTGCCAGCAGTGACTCGGGTTTCAGGGAGATAGCTTTCTTT	CASSDSGFREIAFF
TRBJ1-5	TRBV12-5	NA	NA	TGTGCTAGTGGTATGACCTCCCCGAAGCCCCAGCATTTT	CASGMTSPKPQHF
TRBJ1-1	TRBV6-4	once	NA	TGTGCCAGTCTCCCCTTAGGCAGGCCGAACACTGAAGCTTTCTTT	CASLPLGRPNTEAFF
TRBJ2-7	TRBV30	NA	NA	TGTGCCTGGAGTGTAGGGAGCTCCTACGAGCAGTACTTC	CAWSVGSSYEQYF
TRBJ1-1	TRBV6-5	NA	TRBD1	TGTGCCAGCAGTTCGGGACAGGCGTTGAACACTGAAGCTTTCTTT	CASSSGQALNTEAFF
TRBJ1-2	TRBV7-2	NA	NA	TGTGCCAGCAGCTTGCGGGAGATCTATGGCTACACCTTC	CASSLREIYGYTF
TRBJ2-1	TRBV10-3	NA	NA	TGTGCCATCGGGCCGGGCCCGGGAAATGAGCAGTTCTTC	CAIGPGPGNEQFF
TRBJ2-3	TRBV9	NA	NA	TGTGCCAGCAGCCTCCACGTTGGGACAGATACGCAGTATTTT	CASSLHVGTDTQYF
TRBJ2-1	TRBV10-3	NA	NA	TGTGCCATCAGTGGGACGCCGGGAAATGAGCAGTTCTTC	CAISGTPGNEQFF
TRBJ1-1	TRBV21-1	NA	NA	NA	CASSKSFGTGNTEAFF
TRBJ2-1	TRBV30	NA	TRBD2	TGTGCCTGGAGTTCCCAACTAGCGGGGTCCTACAATGAGCAGTTCTTC	CAWSSQLAGSYNEQFF
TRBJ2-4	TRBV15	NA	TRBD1	TGTGCCACCAGCAGAGACAGGGGGTTCGAAAACATTCAGTACTTC	CATSRDRGFENIQYF
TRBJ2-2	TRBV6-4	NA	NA	TGTGCCAGCAGGCCCCTAGCCAGCACCGGGGAGCTGTTTTTT	CASRPLASTGELFF
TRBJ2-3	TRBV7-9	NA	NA	TGTGCCAGCAGCTTAGTTGGCAACTCCACAGATACGCAGTATTTT	CASSLVGNSTDTQYF
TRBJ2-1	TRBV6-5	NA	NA	TGTGCCAGCAGTTTGGGCCAGGGCTCCTACAATGAGCAGTTCTTC	CASSLGQGSYNEQFF
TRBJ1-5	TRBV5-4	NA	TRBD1	TGTGCCAGCAGCGGGGGGACAGCTGAGCCCCAGCATTTT	CASSGGTAEPQHF
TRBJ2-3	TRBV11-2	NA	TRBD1	TGTGCCAGCAGCCCCTTACTAGGACAGGTTGGGACAGATACGCAGTATTTT	CASSPLLGQVGTDTQYF
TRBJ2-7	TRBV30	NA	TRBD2	TGTGCCTGGAGTGAATTTAGCGGGGGGCTATTAGCCCCTTCCTACGAGCAGTACTTC	CAWSEFSGGLLAPSYEQYF
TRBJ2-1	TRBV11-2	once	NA	TGTGCCAGCAGCTTACCAGACGGCCATGAGCAGTTCTTC	CASSLPDGHEQFF
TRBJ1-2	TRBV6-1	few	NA	TGTGCCAGCAGTGAAGCGATAGGGGTAAACTATGGCTACACCTTC	CASSEAIGVNYGYTF
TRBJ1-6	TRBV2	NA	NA	TGTGCCAGCAGTGAAGGGCTGGAATCACCCCTCCACTTT	CASSEGLESPLHF
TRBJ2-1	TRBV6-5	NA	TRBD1	TGTGCCAGCAGGATGACAGGGTGGGACAATGAGCAGTTCTTC	CASRMTGWDNEQFF